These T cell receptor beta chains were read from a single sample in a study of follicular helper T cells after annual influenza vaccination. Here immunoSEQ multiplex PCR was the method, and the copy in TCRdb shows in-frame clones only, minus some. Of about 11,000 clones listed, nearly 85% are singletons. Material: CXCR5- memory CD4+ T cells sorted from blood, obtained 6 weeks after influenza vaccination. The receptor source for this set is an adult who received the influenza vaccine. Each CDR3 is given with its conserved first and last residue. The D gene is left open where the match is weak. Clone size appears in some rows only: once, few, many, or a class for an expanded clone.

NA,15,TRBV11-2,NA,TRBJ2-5,CASSLDGQRQETQYF,TGTGCCAGCAGCTTAGACGGACAAAGACAAGAGACCCAGTACTTC
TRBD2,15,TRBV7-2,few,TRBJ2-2,CASSLKRGNTGELFF,TGTGCCAGCAGCCTCAAGCGGGGTAACACCGGGGAGCTGTTTTTT
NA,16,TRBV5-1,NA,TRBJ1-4,CASSLRSPGTNEKLFF,TGCGCCAGCAGCTTGCGATCGCCGGGGACTAATGAAAAACTGTTTTTT
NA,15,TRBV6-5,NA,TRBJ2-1,CASSPRVGKGNEQFF,TGTGCCAGCAGTCCCCGGGTAGGGAAAGGCAATGAGCAGTTCTTC
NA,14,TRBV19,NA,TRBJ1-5,CASTHGQHNQPQHF,TGTGCCAGTACCCACGGGCAGCACAATCAGCCCCAGCATTTT
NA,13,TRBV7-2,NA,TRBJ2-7,CASSLGFDREQYF,TGTGCCAGCAGCTTAGGGTTCGATAGGGAGCAGTACTTC
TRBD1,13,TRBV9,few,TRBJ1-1,CASRPQGAGEAFF,TGTGCCAGCAGACCCCAGGGGGCCGGAGAAGCTTTCTTT
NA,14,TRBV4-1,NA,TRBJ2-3,CASSQDFVLGTQYF,TGCGCCAGCAGCCAAGATTTTGTGTTGGGTACGCAGTATTTT
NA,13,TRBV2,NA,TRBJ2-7,CASLQRGGGEQYF,TGTGCCAGCCTCCAAAGGGGGGGCGGCGAGCAGTACTTC
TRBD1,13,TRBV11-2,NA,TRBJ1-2,CASSQGQAYGYTF,TGTGCCAGCAGCCAAGGACAGGCCTATGGCTACACCTTC
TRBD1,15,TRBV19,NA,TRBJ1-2,CASSMRGQGNYGYTF,TGTGCCAGTAGTATGAGGGGACAGGGGAACTATGGCTACACCTTC
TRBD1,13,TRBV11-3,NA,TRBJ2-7,CASSLDRGKEQYF,TGTGCCAGCAGCTTAGACAGGGGGAAAGAGCAGTACTTC
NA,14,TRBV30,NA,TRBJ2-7,CAWSRVGSSYEQYF,TGTGCCTGGAGTAGAGTCGGCAGCTCCTACGAGCAGTACTTC
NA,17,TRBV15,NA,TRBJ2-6,CATSRDRSVGGANVLTF,TGTGCCACCAGCAGAGATAGGTCGGTTGGTGGGGCCAACGTCCTGACTTTC
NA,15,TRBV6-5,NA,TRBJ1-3,CASSYRGQAGNTIYF,TGTGCCAGCAGTTACCGCGGGCAGGCTGGAAACACCATATATTTT
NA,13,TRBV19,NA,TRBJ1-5,CASSSTVNQPQHF,TGTGCCAGTAGTTCGACCGTGAATCAGCCCCAGCATTTT
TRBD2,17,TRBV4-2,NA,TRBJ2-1,CASSPRPLAGGSNEQFF,TGTGCCAGCAGCCCCCGCCCTCTAGCGGGAGGATCCAATGAGCAGTTCTTC
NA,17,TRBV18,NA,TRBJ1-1,CASSPRSTGPLGAEAFF,TGTGCCAGCTCACCACGGTCAACAGGGCCCCTCGGCGCTGAAGCTTTCTTT
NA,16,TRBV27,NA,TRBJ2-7,CASSAREPTLLHEQYF,TGTGCCAGCAGTGCCCGGGAACCGACCCTCCTCCACGAGCAGTACTTC
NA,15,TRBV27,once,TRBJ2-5,CASSPTEKGRETQYF,TGTGCCAGCAGTCCGACCGAAAAAGGGCGAGAGACCCAGTACTTC
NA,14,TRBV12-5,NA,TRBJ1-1,CASGKPGPHTEAFF,TGTGCTAGTGGTAAACCCGGACCTCACACTGAAGCTTTCTTT
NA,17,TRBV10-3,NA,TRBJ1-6,CASSYHGYSSYNSPLHF,TGTGCCAGCAGTTACCATGGTTACAGCTCCTATAATTCACCCCTCCACTTT
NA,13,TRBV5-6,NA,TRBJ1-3,CASSPQARNTIYF,TGTGCCAGCAGCCCGCAGGCCCGAAACACCATATATTTT
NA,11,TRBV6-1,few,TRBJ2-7,CASSDGPRQYF,TGTGCCAGCAGTGATGGACCCAGACAGTACTTC
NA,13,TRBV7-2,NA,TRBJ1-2,CASSLLEGSVGSF,TGTGCCAGCAGCCTGCTTGAAGGGAGCGTAGGTTCCTTC
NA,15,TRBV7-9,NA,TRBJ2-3,CASSLGRGRADTQYF,TGTGCCAGCAGCTTAGGACGGGGCCGCGCAGATACGCAGTATTTT
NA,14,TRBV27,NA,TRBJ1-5,CASSPAGGNQPQHF,TGTGCCAGCAGCCCGGCGGGGGGCAATCAGCCCCAGCATTTT
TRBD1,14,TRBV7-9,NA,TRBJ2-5,CASSLTGGQETQYF,TGTGCCAGCAGTCTCACAGGGGGACAAGAGACCCAGTACTTC
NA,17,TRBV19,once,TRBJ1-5,CASSRKDSPGSNQPQHF,TGTGCCAGTAGTAGGAAGGACTCCCCTGGGAGCAATCAGCCCCAGCATTTT
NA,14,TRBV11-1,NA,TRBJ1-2,CASSPMRANYGYTF,TGTGCCAGCAGCCCTATGCGAGCTAACTATGGCTACACCTTC
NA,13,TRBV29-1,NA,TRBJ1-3,CSASAGVGNTIYF,TGCAGCGCGTCAGCAGGGGTTGGAAACACCATATATTTT
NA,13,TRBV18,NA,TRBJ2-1,CASSPPSRTEQFF,TGTGCCAGCTCACCACCTTCTAGGACTGAGCAGTTCTTC
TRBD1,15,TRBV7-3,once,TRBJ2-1,CASSYGTGSGQGQFF,TGTGCCAGCAGCTACGGGACAGGGTCTGGCCAAGGGCAGTTCTTC
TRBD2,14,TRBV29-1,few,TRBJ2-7,CSAAGGRTDHEQYF,TGCAGCGCCGCGGGGGGGCGCACGGACCACGAGCAGTACTTC
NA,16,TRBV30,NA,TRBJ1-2,CAWSNTGGGENYGYTF,TGTGCCTGGAGTAATACTGGGGGCGGTGAAAACTATGGCTACACCTTC
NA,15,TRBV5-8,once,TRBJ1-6,CASSLYGGYDSPLHF,TGTGCCAGCAGCTTGTACGGCGGTTACGATTCACCCCTCCACTTT
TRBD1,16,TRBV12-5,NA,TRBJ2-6,CASGPGQGTGANVLTF,TGTGCTAGTGGGCCCGGACAGGGAACCGGGGCCAACGTCCTGACTTTC
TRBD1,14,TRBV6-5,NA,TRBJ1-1,CASSYSQGATEAFF,TGTGCCAGCAGTTACTCCCAGGGGGCTACTGAAGCTTTCTTT
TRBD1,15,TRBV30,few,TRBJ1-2,CAWSALGQASTGYTF,TGTGCCTGGAGTGCACTGGGACAGGCGTCAACTGGCTACACCTTC
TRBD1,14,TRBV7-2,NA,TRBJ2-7,CASIPGQSPYEQYF,TGTGCCAGCATTCCGGGACAGTCTCCCTACGAGCAGTACTTC
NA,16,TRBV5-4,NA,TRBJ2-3,CASSLWVSGSTDTQYF,TGTGCCAGCAGCTTGTGGGTCTCGGGAAGCACAGATACGCAGTATTTT